Presented here are 9 T cell receptor beta chains from one specimen sequenced in a study of regulatory T cells in long-lasting Graves disease. Relying on iRepertoire HTBI primers and Arm-PCR of CDR3 regions, the team built TCR beta libraries. TCRdb processed the multiplex PCR reads anew with MiXCR; each CDR3 protein has one entry. The data contain 400,000 to 450,000 distinct CDR3 sequences, 20% to 25% of them seen just once; the ten biggest clones take up about a quarter. The time point is: persistent/refractory GD, antithyroid drugs over 5 years with positive TRAb. RNA extracted from PBMCs served as the sequencing template. Sequenced material: peripheral blood mononuclear cells (PBMCs), taken when the disease was refractory, from a patient treated with antithyroid drugs. These receptors were collected from a female donor with Graves disease.

The chain combines TRBV11-2 with TRBJ2-1; D remains unclear. Germline V CDR1 and CDR2: SGHAT, FQNNGV. The CDR3 consists of 15 residues. V was pared by 5 bases and J by 4 bases, with 15 bases between. The CDR3 nucleotides read TGTGCCAGCAGCAGGAGCGACGGAATTTACAATGAGCAGTTCTTC. It is translated as CASSRSDGIYNEQFF.

This chain uses TRBV6-1 with TRBJ1-1; D not resolved. V was shortened by 7 bases and J by 4 bases, with 10 bases between the two germline ends. CDR1 MNHNS and CDR2 SASEGT come from the germline V gene. The CDR3 runs to 12 residues. CDR3 sequence reads: CASISTSTEAFF. CDR3 DNA sequence: TGTGCCAGCATTAGCACTTCCACTGAAGCTTTCTTT.

The CDR3 DNA follows: TGCGCCAGCAGCTTGATTGGCGGGAGTCCTTACTCTGGGGCCAACGTCCTGACTTTC. It translates to CASSLIGGSPYSGANVLTF. V and J are TRBV5-1 and TRBJ2-6; 7 bases fit TRBD2. The germline gives CDR1 SGHRS, CDR2 YFSETQ. The CDR3 runs to 19 residues. The V segment lost 1 base and the J segment 0 bases; nucleotides outside the gene matches: 10.

The chain joins TRBV27 to TRBJ2-7, with 12 bases fitting TRBD2. CDR3 length: 14 residues. V was pared by 0 bases and J by 7 bases, with 1 base of the junction left unmatched. Per germline, CDR1 MNHEY and CDR2 SMNVEV (reference sequence). CDR3 region: CASSLSTSGSEQYF. The CDR3 nucleotides are TGTGCCAGCAGTTTATCGACTAGCGGGAGTGAGCAGTACTTC.

This chain joins TRBV19 and TRBJ1-5; the D is unclear. Germline CDR1 and CDR2: LNHDA and SQIVND (reference sequence). The length of the CDR3 is 14 residues. V was trimmed by 7 bases and J by 0 bases, leaving 10 bases between them. CDR3 DNA: TGTGCCAGTAATAACATCGGTAGCAATCAGCCCCAGCATTTT. Translation: CASNNIGSNQPQHF.

As for this clonotype: A much larger clone differs from this one at a single base, so this may be a read error. V is TRBV20-1 and J is TRBJ2-6, with a possible D match to TRBD2 (5 bases). The CDR3 contains 15 residues. From germline, CDR1 is DFQATT and CDR2 SNEGSKA (reference sequence). With 2 bases removed from V and 0 bases from J, the gap between germline ends came to 8 bases. Here the CDR3 DNA reads TGCAGTGCTAGAATGGGAGCCTCTGGGGCCAACGTCCTGACTTTC. It yields the protein CSARMGASGANVLTF.

This clonotype has only one observation. The gene calls are TRBV12-3 or TRBV12-4 and TRBJ1-1; TRBD1 matches 9 bases. The CDR3 covers 17 residues. Trimming at V came to 5 bases and at J to 0 bases, leaving 10 bases not matched to a gene. CDR3 sequence (DNA): TGTGCCAGCAGTCCGATCCATGGGACAGGGATGAACACTGAAGCTTTCTTT. It yields the protein CASSPIHGTGMNTEAFF.

The chain uses TRBV20-1 and TRBJ1-5; TRBD1 might be the D (6 bases). CDR1 is DFQATT, CDR2 SNEGSKA, per germline (reference sequence). The CDR3 sequence is 15 residues long. Trimming took off 4 bases at V and 6 bases at J, with 19 bases between the two ends. The CDR3 region has the DNA TGCAGTGCTAAGCTCATGGCAGGGGCATTTCAGCCCCAGCATTTT. It yields the protein CSAKLMAGAFQPQHF.

The chain links TRBV29-1 to TRBJ1-2; possibly TRBD1 for D (5 bases). CDR3 length equals 11 residues. V was shortened by 4 bases and J by 8 bases, with 11 bases between the two germline ends. CDR1 is SQVTM, CDR2 ANQGSEA, per germline. The CDR3 reads CSVVNWGGYTF. CDR3 DNA sequence: TGCAGCGTTGTAAACTGGGGCGGCTACACCTTC.